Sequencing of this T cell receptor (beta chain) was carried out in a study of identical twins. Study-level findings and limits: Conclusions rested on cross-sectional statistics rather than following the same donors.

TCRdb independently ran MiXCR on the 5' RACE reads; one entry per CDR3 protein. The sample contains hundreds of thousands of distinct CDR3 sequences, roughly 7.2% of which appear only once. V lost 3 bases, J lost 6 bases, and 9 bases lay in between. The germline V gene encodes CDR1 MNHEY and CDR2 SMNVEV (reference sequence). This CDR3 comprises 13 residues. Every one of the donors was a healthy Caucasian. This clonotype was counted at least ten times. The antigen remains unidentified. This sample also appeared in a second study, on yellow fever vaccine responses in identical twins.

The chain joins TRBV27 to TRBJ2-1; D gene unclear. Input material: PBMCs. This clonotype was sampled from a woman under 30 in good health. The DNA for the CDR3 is TGTGCCAGCAGTTTGATGGGTTTCAATGAGCAGTTCTTC. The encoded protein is CASSLMGFNEQFF.